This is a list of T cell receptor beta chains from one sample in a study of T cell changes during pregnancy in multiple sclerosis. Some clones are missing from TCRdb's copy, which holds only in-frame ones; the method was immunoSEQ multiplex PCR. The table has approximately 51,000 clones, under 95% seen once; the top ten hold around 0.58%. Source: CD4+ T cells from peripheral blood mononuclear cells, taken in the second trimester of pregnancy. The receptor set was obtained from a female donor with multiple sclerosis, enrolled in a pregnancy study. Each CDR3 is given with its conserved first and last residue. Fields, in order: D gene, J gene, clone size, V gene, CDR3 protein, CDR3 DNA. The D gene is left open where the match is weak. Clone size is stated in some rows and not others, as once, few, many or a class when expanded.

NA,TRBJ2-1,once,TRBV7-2,CASTFTSGLNQNEQFF,TGTGCCAGCACCTTTACATCGGGACTCAACCAAAATGAGCAGTTCTTC
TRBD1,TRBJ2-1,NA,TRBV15,CATSRDRATGTSSYNEQFF,TGTGCCACCAGCAGAGATCGCGCGACAGGGACATCCTCCTACAATGAGCAGTTCTTC
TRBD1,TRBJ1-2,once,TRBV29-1,CSVEGWRTGSFSNYGYTF,TGCAGCGTCGAAGGGTGGCGGACAGGGAGTTTTTCTAACTATGGCTACACCTTC
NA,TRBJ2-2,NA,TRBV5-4,CASSLATSDTGELFF,TGTGCCAGCAGCTTGGCTACGAGCGACACCGGGGAGCTGTTTTTT
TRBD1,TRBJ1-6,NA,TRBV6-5,CASSLGQVNNSPLHF,TGTGCCAGCAGCCTTGGACAGGTTAATAATTCACCCCTCCACTTT
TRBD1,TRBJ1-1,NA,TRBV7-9,CASSSRQGRAEAFF,TGTGCCAGCAGCTCCCGACAGGGAAGGGCTGAAGCTTTCTTT
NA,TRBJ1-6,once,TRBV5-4,CASSPGGDTLDRPLHF,TGTGCCAGCAGCCCGGGAGGGGATACACTGGATAGACCCCTCCACTTT
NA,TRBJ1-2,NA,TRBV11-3,CASSKRVGSKDGYTF,TGTGCCAGCAGCAAGAGGGTAGGGAGTAAGGATGGCTACACCTTC
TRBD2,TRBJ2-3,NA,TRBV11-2,CASSLRGGGRSTDTQYF,TGTGCCAGCAGCCTGAGAGGCGGGGGGAGGAGCACAGATACGCAGTATTTT
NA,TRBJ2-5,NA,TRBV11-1,CASSLDRPQETQYF,TGTGCCAGCAGCTTAGACAGGCCCCAAGAGACCCAGTACTTC
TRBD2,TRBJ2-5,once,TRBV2,CASTPGLAGGEETQYF,TGTGCCAGCACCCCGGGACTAGCGGGGGGTGAGGAGACCCAGTACTTC
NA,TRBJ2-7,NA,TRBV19,CASSTKTAYEQYF,TGTGCCAGTAGTACTAAGACAGCCTACGAGCAGTACTTC
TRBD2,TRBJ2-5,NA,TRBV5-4,CASSLSGGKQETQYF,TGTGCCAGCAGCTTGTCGGGGGGAAAGCAAGAGACCCAGTACTTC
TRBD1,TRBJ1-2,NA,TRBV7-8,CASSLLATSIGQGASYGYTF,TGTGCCAGCAGCTTACTCGCCACATCCATTGGACAGGGGGCGAGCTATGGCTACACCTTC
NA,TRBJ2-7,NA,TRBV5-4,CASSLEDRDYEQYF,TGTGCCAGCAGCTTGGAGGACAGAGACTACGAGCAGTACTTC
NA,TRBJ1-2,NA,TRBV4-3,CASSVRVVGGFPYGYTF,TGCGCCAGCAGCGTAAGAGTCGTCGGAGGGTTCCCTTATGGCTACACCTTC
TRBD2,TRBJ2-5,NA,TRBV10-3,CAISDRAGGGQETQYF,TGTGCCATCAGTGATAGGGCCGGGGGGGGACAAGAGACCCAGTACTTC
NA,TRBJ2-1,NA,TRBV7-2,CASSRRDSTYNEQFF,TGTGCCAGCAGCCGACGGGACTCTACCTACAATGAGCAGTTCTTC
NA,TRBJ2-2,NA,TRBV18,CASPITGNTGELFF,TGTGCCAGCCCGATTACAGGGAACACCGGGGAGCTGTTTTTT
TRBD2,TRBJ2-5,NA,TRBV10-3,CAISKASGGAIIETQYF,TGTGCCATCAGTAAAGCTAGCGGGGGGGCCATAATAGAGACCCAGTACTTC
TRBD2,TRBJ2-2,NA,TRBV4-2,CASSQLAGTLSDTGELFF,TGTGCCAGCAGCCAACTAGCGGGGACATTATCGGACACCGGGGAGCTGTTTTTT
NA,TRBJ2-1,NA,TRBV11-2,CASSLERDEQFF,TGTGCCAGCAGCTTAGAGCGCGATGAGCAGTTCTTC
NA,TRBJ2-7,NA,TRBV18,CASSPRAIREQYF,TGTGCCAGCTCACCCAGGGCAATTCGGGAGCAGTACTTC
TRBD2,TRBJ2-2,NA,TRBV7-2,CASSRYLAGVTGELFF,TGTGCCAGCAGCCGTTATCTAGCGGGGGTAACCGGGGAGCTGTTTTTT
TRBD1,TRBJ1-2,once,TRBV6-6,CASSYSDRENYGYTF,TGTGCCAGCAGTTACTCGGACAGGGAAAACTATGGCTACACCTTC
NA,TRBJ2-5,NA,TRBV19,CAPPCQETQYF,TGTGCCCCCCCGTGCCAAGAGACCCAGTACTTC
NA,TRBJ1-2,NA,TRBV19,CASSTGSQSGGYTF,TGTGCCAGTAGTACCGGGTCCCAAAGCGGTGGCTACACCTTC
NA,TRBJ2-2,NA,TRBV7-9,CASSHGGLNTGELFF,TGTGCCAGCAGCCACGGGGGTTTGAACACCGGGGAGCTGTTTTTT
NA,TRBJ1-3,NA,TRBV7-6,CASSLAARTLGNTIYF,TGTGCCAGCAGCTTAGCGGCGCGAACACTAGGAAACACCATATATTTT
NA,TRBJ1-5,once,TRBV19,CASGVSVSQPQHF,TGTGCCTCCGGGGTTTCGGTATCTCAGCCCCAGCATTTT
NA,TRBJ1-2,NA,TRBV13,CASSQSEYGYTF,TGTGCCAGCAGCCAAAGCGAATATGGCTACACCTTC
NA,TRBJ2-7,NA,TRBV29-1,CSGGNRAGEQYF,TGCAGCGGGGGGAACAGGGCAGGCGAGCAGTACTTC
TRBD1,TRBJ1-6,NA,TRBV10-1,CAILDRDGSYNSPLHF,TGCGCCATTCTCGACAGGGACGGCTCCTATAATTCACCCCTCCACTTT
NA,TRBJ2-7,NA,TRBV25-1,CASSGRWQGGSYEQYF,TGTGCCAGCAGCGGACGGTGGCAGGGAGGAAGCTACGAGCAGTACTTC
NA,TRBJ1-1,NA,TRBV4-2,CASSHTGGHTEAFF,TGTGCCAGCAGCCATACCGGGGGTCACACTGAAGCTTTCTTT
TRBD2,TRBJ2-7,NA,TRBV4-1,CASSRTETSGREQYF,TGCGCCAGCAGCCGCACGGAGACTAGCGGGCGCGAGCAGTACTTC
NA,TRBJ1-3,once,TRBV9,CASSSRTRGHSGNTIYF,TGTGCCAGCAGCTCGCGGACAAGGGGACACTCTGGAAACACCATATATTTT
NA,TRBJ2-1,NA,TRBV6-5,CASSYSLGMFIEQFF,TGTGCCAGCAGTTACTCACTAGGGATGTTCATTGAGCAGTTCTTC
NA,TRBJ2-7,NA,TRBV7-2,CASSPEVPTYEQYF,TGTGCCAGCAGCCCTGAGGTTCCCACCTACGAGCAGTACTTC
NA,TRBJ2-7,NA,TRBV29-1,CSVVHRISSYEQYF,TGCAGCGTTGTGCACCGAATTAGCTCCTACGAGCAGTACTTC
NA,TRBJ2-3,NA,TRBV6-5,CASSRGTSTDTQYF,TGTGCCAGCAGCCGCGGGACTAGCACAGATACGCAGTATTTT